This T cell receptor (beta chain) was found in a study of cytomegalovirus exposure and HLA in healthy donors. General study findings and limits: In a later analysis, at a false discovery rate of 0.05, 17,000 or so TCR beta sequences were associated with HLA alleles.

Remarks on this clone: Antigen: not known.

It was with 60 Vbeta and 13 Jbeta primers that the PCR ran. Method: immunoSEQ multiplex PCR; TCRdb's copy keeps in-frame clones and lacks some. The repertoire holds around 94,000 clones, with about 88% as singletons. This TCR was recovered from a man younger than 35 in good health and CMV-seronegative. Sequences were obtained from PBMCs.

The DNA of the CDR3 is TGTGCCAGCAGCTTAGGTCTCACGGGAGGGGCAGATACGCAGTATTTT. Protein product: CASSLGLTGGADTQYF. The rearrangement links TRBV5-6 to TRBJ2-3; the match to TRBD2 covers 8 bases. The junction had 9 bases not matched to a gene; V was cut back by 2 bases and J by 4 bases. Germline CDR1 reads SGHDT; CDR2 reads YYEEEE. The CDR3 is made up of 16 amino acids.